This T cell receptor (beta chain) came from a study of cytomegalovirus exposure and HLA in healthy donors. General study results and limits: Among donors in an Asian-associated ancestry cluster, a later analysis reportedly found fewer N-insertions than the approximately 700-donor mean. Clonal expansion, a later analysis showed, was greater in HLA-associated TCR beta chains than in equally common others.

Trimming at V came to 4 bases and at J to 3 bases, leaving 1 base not matched to a gene. Germline V gene data show CDR1 as MNHNS and CDR2 as SASEGT. This CDR3 has 15 residues. 60 Vbeta and 13 Jbeta primers were used in PCR. Assay: immunoSEQ multiplex PCR; the TCRdb copy retains only in-frame clones and omits some. The table lists 100,000 or so clones, roughly 69% of them singletons. Concerning this clone itself: The antigen remains undetermined.

The TCR comes from a human donor in good health. The sample consisted of PBMCs. This sequence joins TRBV6-1 and TRBJ2-5, with 14 bases that match TRBD2. In nucleotides, the CDR3 is TGTGCCAGCAGTGGGACTAGCGGGAGGAAAGAGACCCAGTACTTC. Amino acid sequence: CASSGTSGRKETQYF.